This T cell receptor beta chain stems from a study of OX40 agonist ivuxolimab in advanced cancers. Here immunoSEQ multiplex PCR was the method, and the copy in TCRdb shows in-frame clones only, minus some. The data show roughly 98,000 clones, about four fifths seen once. The CDR3 has 13 amino acids. V shed 5 bases and J shed 3 bases, with 10 bases lying between them. Per germline, CDR1 MNHEY and CDR2 SVGAGI. Study findings and constraints: Among T cells, CD8+ cells averaged more expanded clones than CD4+ cells.

As concerns this clone: Its antigen remains unknown.

This TCR was sampled from an adult with an advanced solid tumor such as melanoma, head and neck, liver or kidney cancer. Sequencing used CD4+ or CD8+ T cells sorted from blood, obtained in a trial of the OX40 agonist ivuxolimab. The chain employs TRBV6-5 and TRBJ1-1; D is ambiguous. CDR3 protein: CASSRTDDTEAFF. In nucleotides, the CDR3 is TGTGCCAGCAGTCGTACGGATGACACTGAAGCTTTCTTT.